This T cell receptor beta chain was captured by sequencing in a study of T cell responses to AZD1222 COVID-19 vaccine. The germline V gene has CDR1 SGHVS and CDR2 FQNEAQ. V lost 1 base, J lost 3 bases, and 9 bases stayed unmatched. The CDR3 consists of 17 residues. The repertoire was sequenced with immunoSEQ multiplex PCR; TCRdb's copy has only in-frame clones and lacks some. This sample has about 82,000 clones, with about 83% found just once. The sequenced sample was peripheral blood, obtained 28 days after the second AZD1222 dose. This chain links TRBV7-8 with TRBJ2-1, with 7 nucleotides matching TRBD2. The TCR originated in an adult who received the AZD1222 COVID-19 vaccine. The chain's CDR3 is CASSLGGGSILYNEQFF. Here the CDR3 DNA reads TGTGCCAGCAGCTTAGGGGGCGGGAGTATCCTCTACAATGAGCAGTTCTTC.